This record looks at one TCR beta chain sequence and its context. These data belong to a study of T cell changes during pregnancy in multiple sclerosis. The assay was immunoSEQ multiplex PCR, and TCRdb's table has in-frame clones only and misses some. Of around 120,000 clones listed, roughly 92% are singletons. Looked up from germline, CDR1 is ENHRY and CDR2 is SYGVKD. The V end lost 2 bases, the J end lost 1 base, and 9 bases lay between the germline ends. CDR3 length: 14 amino acids. The sequence was obtained from a female donor with multiple sclerosis, enrolled in a pregnancy study. The chain is built from TRBV10-3 and TRBJ2-7; D remains unclear. This material consisted of peripheral blood, taken after pregnancy. The CDR3 DNA reads TGTGCCATCAGTGAGACCAGAACATCCTACGAGCAGTACTTC. Translating it yields CAISETRTSYEQYF.